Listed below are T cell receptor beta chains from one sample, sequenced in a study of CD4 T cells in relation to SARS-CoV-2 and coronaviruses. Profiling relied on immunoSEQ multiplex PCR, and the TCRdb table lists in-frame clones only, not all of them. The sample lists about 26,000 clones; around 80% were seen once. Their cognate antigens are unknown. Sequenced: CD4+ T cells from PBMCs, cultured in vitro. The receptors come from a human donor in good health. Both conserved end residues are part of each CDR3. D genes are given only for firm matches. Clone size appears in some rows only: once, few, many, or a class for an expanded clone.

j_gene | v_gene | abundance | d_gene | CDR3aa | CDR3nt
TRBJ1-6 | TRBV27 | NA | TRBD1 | CASSRDRGLGYNSPLHF | TGTGCCAGCAGTCGGGACAGGGGGCTAGGCTATAATTCACCCCTCCACTTT
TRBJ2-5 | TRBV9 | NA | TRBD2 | CASSQGVAGGFPQYF | TGTGCCAGCAGTCAGGGTGTAGCGGGAGGATTCCCCCAGTACTTC
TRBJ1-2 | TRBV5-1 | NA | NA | CASSVSKEGGHGYTF | TGCGCCAGCAGCGTATCAAAGGAAGGGGGGCATGGCTACACCTTC
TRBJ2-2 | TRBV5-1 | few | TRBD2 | CASSSPGLAGGNTGELFF | TGCGCCAGCAGCTCCCCCGGACTAGCGGGGGGCAACACCGGGGAGCTGTTTTTT
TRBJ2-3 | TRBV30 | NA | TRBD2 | CAWGKGTSVTDTQYF | TGTGCCTGGGGCAAAGGGACTAGCGTCACAGATACGCAGTATTTT
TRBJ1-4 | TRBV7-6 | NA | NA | CASSFEDSDNEKLFF | TGTGCCAGCAGCTTCGAGGACAGCGATAATGAAAAACTGTTTTTT
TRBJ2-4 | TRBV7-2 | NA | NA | CASSLAGGYGIQYF | TGTGCCAGCAGCTTAGCGGGGGGCTACGGCATTCAGTACTTC
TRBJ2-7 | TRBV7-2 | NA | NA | CASGRAHGSYEQYF | TGTGCCAGCGGGCGGGCACACGGCTCCTACGAGCAGTACTTC
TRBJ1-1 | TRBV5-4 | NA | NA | CASSGGLGYTEAFF | TGTGCCAGCAGCGGGGGATTAGGGTACACTGAAGCTTTCTTT
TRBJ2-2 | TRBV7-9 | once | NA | CASTQVSLRTGELFF | TGTGCCAGCACCCAAGTTAGTCTTCGGACCGGGGAGCTGTTTTTT
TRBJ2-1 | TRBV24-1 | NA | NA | CATSAYRVPSGDTYNEQFF | TGTGCCACCAGTGCCTACAGGGTCCCTAGCGGAGATACTTACAATGAGCAGTTCTTC
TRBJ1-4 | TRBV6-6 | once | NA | CASTLERGNEKLFF | TGTGCCAGCACCCTTGAGAGGGGGAATGAAAAACTGTTTTTT
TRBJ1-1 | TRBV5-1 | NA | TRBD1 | CASSKTGGQNTEAFF | TGCGCCAGCAGCAAGACAGGGGGCCAGAACACTGAAGCTTTCTTT